This TCR beta chain was retrieved from a study of shared clonotypes between healthy human individuals. Per the original methods: Filtering was not the same, since immunoSEQ gave junction-only sequences without quality scores. Profiled with immunoSEQ multiplex PCR; TCRdb holds only in-frame clones, not every one. D and trimming come from the DNA, and the V and J calls and clone size come from that table. The sample has roughly 2.1 million clones; 85% to 95% are singletons. Germline V gives CDR1 SGHDT, CDR2 YYEEEE. CDR3 length: 16 amino acids. Trimming took 0 bases from V and 6 from J; bases not matched to a gene: 8. CD45RO-negative CD8 cells positively selected for CCR7 made up the naive population, which excluded terminally differentiated effector memory CD45RA+ cells.

The source material was naive CD8+ T cells from PBMCs. This chain uses TRBV5-6 with TRBJ2-1, with TRBD2 matching 8 bases. The receptor was isolated from a man aged 18 to 30 in good health. Some clones in this sample may be carry-over from other donors' samples. CDR3 loop: CASSLGGGRLGNEQFF. The DNA of the CDR3 is TGTGCCAGCAGCTTGGGTGGCGGGAGGCTCGGCAATGAGCAGTTCTTC.